This section outlines one TCR beta chain sequence together with its context. This sample is drawn from a study of blood T cell repertoires in COVID-19. Profiled with immunoSEQ multiplex PCR; TCRdb holds only in-frame clones, not every one. The profile shows about 160,000 clones, 82% of them singletons. This CDR3 comprises 14 residues. Looked up from germline, CDR1 is SEHNR and CDR2 is FQNEAQ (reference sequence). The V and J ends lost 6 bases and 6 bases, in that order; junction bases with no gene match: 10. This sequence was found in a woman over 75 with active or convalescent COVID-19. Sequenced input: peripheral blood. V gene TRBV7-9 combines with J gene TRBJ2-7; TRBD2 agrees at 8 bases. The CDR3 spells CASRYSGGSGEQYF. The CDR3 DNA reads TGTGCCAGCAGGTACAGCGGGGGTTCGGGCGAGCAGTACTTC.